This T cell receptor (beta chain) is drawn from a study of shared clonotypes between healthy human individuals (dated by TCRdb to about 2020). Some background on the complete study: The cohort comprised two women and a few men aged 18 to 49 years. Each donor's leukapheresis produced roughly between roughly 0.85 and 10 billion PBMCs. Different laboratories and diverse techniques were used to prepare libraries and sequence TCR repertoires, to increase sequencing depth and limit assay-specific biases. Per donor, three plates each were used for CD4 naive and CD4 memory, two for CD8 naive, and one for CD8 memory. To estimate repertoire size and how much clonotypes are shared between individuals, the study performed deep sequencing of blood TCR repertoires from five healthy adults. Study-wide conclusions, independent of this receptor: Larger estimated clonotype richness was generally found for naive subsets than for memory subsets. Compared with non-shared clonotypes, clonotypes shared by all four sorted-subset donors had higher generation probabilities. Incomplete sequencing was indicated by rarefaction of sorted-subset datasets, despite the large sequencing depth. Across a few donors, around 5% of naive CD4, approximately 3.5% of naive CD8, under 2.5% of memory CD4, and roughly 0.41% of memory CD8 clonotypes were shared. The genetic and exposure-history diversity represented was limited by the small number of donors. Pairwise subsampling led to the expectation that sequencing depth would affect the degree of clonotype sharing among donors. Only blood was sampled, and tissue TCR repertoires likely differ from those in blood.

The sample holds a few counts of this clone. Its antigen remains unidentified. Base qualities are missing; no much larger clone stands one base away. Inclusive of the bounding cysteine and phenylalanine, the CDR3 is 15 residues long. Only the CDR3 part of the read is kept: 45 bases, read in frame from the first base. Trimming removed 4 bases from V and 4 bases from J, leaving 14 bases between the germline ends. CDR1 and CDR2, looked up from the germline V gene, are MGHRA and YSYEKL. The donors were healthy, HIV-negative adults with no recently reported acute infections or vaccinations. All donors were Caucasian adults living in Nashville, Tennessee, USA. CD8 memory samples combined magnetically selected CD45RO+ cells with CCR7-negative CD45RA+ effector memory (TemRA) cells. After blood collection by leukapheresis, PBMCs were isolated using Ficoll-Histopaque density gradient centrifugation and then cryopreserved in the vapor phase of liquid nitrogen. Analytical flow cytometry was used to check the purity and quantity of each magnetically sorted T cell population. Each sorted fraction had its genomic DNA isolated and then quantified by UV absorbance on a Nanodrop 2000c.

TCR CDR3 regions were amplified from genomic DNA by multiplex PCR using the deep immunoSEQ assay. Extracted genomic DNA from each cell subset was spread evenly across all wells of several immunoSEQ 96-well plates, with each plate serving as a replicate. For sorted subsets, approximately 190 ng genomic DNA, equal to 25,000 to 35,000 T cell genomes, was loaded into each replicate PCR. Purified libraries were measured with a Qubit 3.0 fluorometer, size-checked on a Bioanalyzer 2100, and measured again with the KAPA Library Quantification kit. Every immunoSEQ 96-well plate was sequenced on a dedicated single-read 150-cycle Illumina NextSeq 550 flow cell. The original methods were these. Because the immunoSEQ output included only junctional sequences and no quality scores, the filtering could not be the same as the filtering used for full-length reads. To assign V/J genes and CDR3, sequences were annotated using PyIR, a Python wrapper for IgBLAST v1.9, with IMGT germline references. Reads were removed for weak V/J assignments (E-value above 1e-6), missing CDR3, stop codons, out-of-frame junctions, or ambiguous translated residues. V3J clonotypes were defined as sequences sharing an identical inferred V gene, J gene, and CDR3 amino acid sequence. Percentage overlap between repertoires was computed as shared unique clonotypes divided by the size of the smaller repertoire. Three approaches were used to assess repertoire richness: RTK rarefaction, the Chao1 estimator, and Recon v2.1 estimates of unobserved clonotypes. OLGA was used to compute generation probabilities for all TCRbeta clonotypes that the gDNA method yielded from a few donors. Held by TCRdb, this immuneACCESS table contains in-frame sequences only and omits some clones. Under half of the omission traces to an unresolved V gene where checked; the cause of the rest is unknown. V and J calls and clone size follow that table, whereas D and trimming were derived from the DNA. Within this sample are approximately 320,000 clones, with around 86% of them counted one time only. The ten largest account for roughly 16% of the sample.

Sample: memory CD8+ T cells sorted from blood. The sample's cell subset or site label, decoded: CD45RO+ cells pooled with CCR7-negative TemRA cells. The chain couples TRBV4-1 to TRBJ1-3; the D gene remains uncertain. This receptor was taken from a man in his late teens or twenties in good health. The DNA sequence is given as TGCGCCAGCAGCCCCTACATTTCCTCCGGAAACACCATATATTTT. It specifies CASSPYISSGNTIYF.